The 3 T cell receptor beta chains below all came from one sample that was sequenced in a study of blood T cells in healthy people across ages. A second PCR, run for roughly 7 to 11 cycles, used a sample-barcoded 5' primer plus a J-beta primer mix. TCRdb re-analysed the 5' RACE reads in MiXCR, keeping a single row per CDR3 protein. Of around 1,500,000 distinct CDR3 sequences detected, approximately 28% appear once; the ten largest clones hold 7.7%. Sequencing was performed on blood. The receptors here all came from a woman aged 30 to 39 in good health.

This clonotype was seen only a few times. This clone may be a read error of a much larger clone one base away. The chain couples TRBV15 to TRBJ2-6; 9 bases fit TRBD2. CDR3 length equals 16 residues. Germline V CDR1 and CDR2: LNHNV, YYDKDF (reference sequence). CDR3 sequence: CATSRGNAGGANVRTF. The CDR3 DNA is TGTGCCACCAGCAGAGGAAATGCGGGGGGGGCCAACGTCCGGACTTTC.

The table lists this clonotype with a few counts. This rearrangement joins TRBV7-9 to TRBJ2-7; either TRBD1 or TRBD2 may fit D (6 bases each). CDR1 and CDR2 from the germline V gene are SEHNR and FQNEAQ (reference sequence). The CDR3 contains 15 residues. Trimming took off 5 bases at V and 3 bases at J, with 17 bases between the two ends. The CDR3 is CASSPRSGAVYEQYF. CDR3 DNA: TGTGCCAGCAGCCCTCGATCGGGGGCTGTCTACGAGCAGTACTTC.

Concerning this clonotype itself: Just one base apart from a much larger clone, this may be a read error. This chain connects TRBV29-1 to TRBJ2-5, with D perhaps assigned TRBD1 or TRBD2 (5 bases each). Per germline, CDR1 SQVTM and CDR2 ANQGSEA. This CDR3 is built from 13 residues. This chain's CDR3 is CSVVHGASETQDF. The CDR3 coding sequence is TGCAGCGTTGTTCACGGGGCCTCGGAGACCCAGGACTTC.